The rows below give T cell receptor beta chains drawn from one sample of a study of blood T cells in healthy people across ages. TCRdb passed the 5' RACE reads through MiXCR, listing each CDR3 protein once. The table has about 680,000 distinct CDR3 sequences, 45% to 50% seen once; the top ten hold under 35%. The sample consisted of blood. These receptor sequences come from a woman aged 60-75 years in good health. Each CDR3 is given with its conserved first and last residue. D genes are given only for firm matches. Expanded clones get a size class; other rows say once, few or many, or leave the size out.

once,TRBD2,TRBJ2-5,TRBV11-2,TGTGCCAGCAGCTTAGAGGGACTAGCGGGAGGGACGGGGTTCCAAGAGACCCAGTACTTC,CASSLEGLAGGTGFQETQYF
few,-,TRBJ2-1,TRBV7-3,TGTGCCAGCAGCTTAATGCCGGCTAGTGATGAGCAGTTCTTC,CASSLMPASDEQFF
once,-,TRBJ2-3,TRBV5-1,TGCGCCAGCAGCTCTTCCGGGACCCCCGCAGATACGCAGTATTTT,CASSSSGTPADTQYF
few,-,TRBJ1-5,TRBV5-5,TGTGCCAGCAGCTCGGGACTTTCACCCCAGCATTTT,CASSSGLSPQHF
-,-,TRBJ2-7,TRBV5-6,TGTGCCAGCAAGGACTGGAGCTCCTACAATGAGCAGTACTTC,CASKDWSSYNEQYF
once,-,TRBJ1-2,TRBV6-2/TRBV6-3,TGTGCCAGCAGAGACTTCATCGGACCGGATGGTAGAATACATGGCTACACCTTC,CASRDFIGPDGRIHGYTF
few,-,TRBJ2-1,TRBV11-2,TGTGCCAGCAGCCTGGAGGTCAAGGGTAGAGAGCAGTTCTTC,CASSLEVKGREQFF
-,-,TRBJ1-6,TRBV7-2,TGTGCCAGCACGGAACAGTTCGCAATGAATTCACCCCTCCACTTT,CASTEQFAMNSPLHF
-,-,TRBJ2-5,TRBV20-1,TGCAGTGCTAGAGGGGGCGAGGATAGGGAGACCCAGTACTTC,CSARGGEDRETQYF
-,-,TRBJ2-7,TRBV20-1,TGCAGTGCTAGACCCGACAGCTACGAGCAGTACTTC,CSARPDSYEQYF
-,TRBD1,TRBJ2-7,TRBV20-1,TGCAGTGCTAGATATGGGACAGGGAGGATCGAGCAGTACTTC,CSARYGTGRIEQYF
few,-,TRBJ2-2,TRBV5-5,TGTGCCAGCAGCTTGGTGATGTTAGCAATGGACGGGGAGCTGTTTTTT,CASSLVMLAMDGELFF
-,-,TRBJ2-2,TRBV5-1,TGCGCCAGCAGCTTGGCCGGGAACACCGGGGAGCTGTTTTTT,CASSLAGNTGELFF
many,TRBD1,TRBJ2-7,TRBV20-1,TGCAGTGCTAACAGGGGTTCCTACGAGCAGTACTTC,CSANRGSYEQYF
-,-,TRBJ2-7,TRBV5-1,TGCGCCAGCAGCTACGGACAGTGGACCTACGAGCAGTACTTC,CASSYGQWTYEQYF
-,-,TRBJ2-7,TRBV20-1,TGCAGTGCTAGTAGCGGAATTTCCTACGAGCAGTACTTC,CSASSGISYEQYF
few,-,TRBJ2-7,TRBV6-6,TGTGCCAGCAGTTACTCTCATCTAGGGACTTACGAGCAGTACTTC,CASSYSHLGTYEQYF
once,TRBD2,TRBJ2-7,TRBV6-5,TGTGCCAGCAGTCCGGGACGAGCGGGAGGATCCGAGCAGTACTTC,CASSPGRAGGSEQYF
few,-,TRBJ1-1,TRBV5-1,TGCGCCAGCAGCTCCTCTTCCGGAGCCCGGCACGCTTTCTTT,CASSSSSGARHAFF
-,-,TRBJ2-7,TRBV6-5,TGTGCCAGCAGTCGGCAGGTTAGCTCCTACGAGCAGTACTTC,CASSRQVSSYEQYF
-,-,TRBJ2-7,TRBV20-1,TGCAGTGCTTCGGCCGGGGTTGACTACGAGCAGTACTTC,CSASAGVDYEQYF
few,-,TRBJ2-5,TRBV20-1,TGCAGTGCGGCGACACTGGGGGAGACCCAGTACTTC,CSAATLGETQYF
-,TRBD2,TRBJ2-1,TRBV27,TGTGCCAGCAGACCTTCGACAGGGTGGGGACGAGCGGGAGGGAATGAGCAGTTCTTC,CASRPSTGWGRAGGNEQFF
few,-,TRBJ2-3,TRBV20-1,TGCAGTGCCCAAGGGGGGGATACGCAGTATTTT,CSAQGGDTQYF
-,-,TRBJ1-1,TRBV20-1,TGCAGTGCTGAACAGGGATTTGAAGCTTTCTTT,CSAEQGFEAFF
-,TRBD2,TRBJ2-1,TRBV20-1,TGCAGTGCTAGGGCGAGCGGGAGGGTCTACAATGAGCAGTTCTTC,CSARASGRVYNEQFF
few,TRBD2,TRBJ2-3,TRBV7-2,TGTGCCAGCAGCTTATCTAGCGGTGCAGATACGCAGTATTTT,CASSLSSGADTQYF
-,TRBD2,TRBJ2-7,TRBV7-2,TGTGCCAGCAGCCCAGCGGGGAAAAGCTCCTACGAGCAGTACTTC,CASSPAGKSSYEQYF
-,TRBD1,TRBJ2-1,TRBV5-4,TGTGCCAGCGGCCCCCCCGACAGGGGGAGGTACAATGAGCAGTTCTTC,CASGPPDRGRYNEQFF